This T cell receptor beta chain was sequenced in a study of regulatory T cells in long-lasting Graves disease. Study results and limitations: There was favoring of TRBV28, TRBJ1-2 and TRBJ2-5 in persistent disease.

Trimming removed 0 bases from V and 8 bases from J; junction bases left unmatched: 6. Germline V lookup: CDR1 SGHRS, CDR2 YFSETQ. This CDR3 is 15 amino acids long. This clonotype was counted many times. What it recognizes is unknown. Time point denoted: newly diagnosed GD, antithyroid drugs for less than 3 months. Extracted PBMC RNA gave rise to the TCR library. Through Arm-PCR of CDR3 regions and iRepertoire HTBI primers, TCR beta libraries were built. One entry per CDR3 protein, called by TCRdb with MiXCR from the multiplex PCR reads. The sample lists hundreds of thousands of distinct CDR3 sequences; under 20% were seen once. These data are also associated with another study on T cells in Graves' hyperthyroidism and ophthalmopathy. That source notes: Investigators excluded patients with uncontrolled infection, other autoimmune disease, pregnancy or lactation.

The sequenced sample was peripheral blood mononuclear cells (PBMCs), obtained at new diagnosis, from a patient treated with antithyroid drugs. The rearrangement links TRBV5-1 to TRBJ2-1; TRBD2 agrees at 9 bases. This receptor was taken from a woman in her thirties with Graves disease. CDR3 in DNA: TGCGCCAGCAGCTTGGCACTAGCGGGTGGGCATGAGCAGTTCTTC. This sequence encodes CASSLALAGGHEQFF.